Shown below are 10 T cell receptor beta chains from a single sample sequenced in a study of T cell responses to AZD1222 COVID-19 vaccine. Clones were sequenced by immunoSEQ multiplex PCR, and TCRdb holds only the in-frame ones, with some missing. The sample has approximately 150,000 clones; 90% are singletons. The sample here was peripheral blood, taken 28 days after the second AZD1222 dose. The receptors here all came from an adult who received the AZD1222 COVID-19 vaccine.

The V gene is TRBV27, the J gene TRBJ2-7; 11 nucleotides match TRBD2. In germline, CDR1 is MNHEY, CDR2 SMNVEV (reference sequence). J lost 6 bases, V lost 5 bases, and 12 bases had no gene match. This CDR3 is 16 amino acids long. The CDR3 bases are TGTGCCAGCAGTCTAAGAGTAGCGGGAGGGCCTACCGAGCAGTACTTC. Its translation: CASSLRVAGGPTEQYF.

The chain joins TRBV6-5 to TRBJ1-2; weak D call: TRBD1 (6 bases). In germline, CDR1 is MNHEY, CDR2 SVGAGI. V was cut by 10 bases and J by 2 bases, with 20 bases left in between. This CDR3 contains 15 residues. CDR3 in DNA: TGTGCCACCTCCCCGGACAGATCCGGAAACTATGGCTACACCTTC. Amino acids: CATSPDRSGNYGYTF.

V and J are TRBV5-4 and TRBJ2-5; the D is unclear. Germline CDR1 reads SGHNT; CDR2 reads YYREEE (reference sequence). The V end lost 4 bases, the J end lost 1 base, and 11 bases lay between the germline ends. The CDR3 length is 14 residues. CDR3 loop: CASSLNAGQETQYF. CDR3 sequence (DNA): TGTGCCAGCAGCCTAAATGCAGGCCAAGAGACCCAGTACTTC.

V is TRBV6-6 and J is TRBJ2-3; 11 positions match TRBD2. This CDR3 spans 14 amino acids. With 9 bases clipped from V and 7 bases from J, the junction kept 9 bases outside the gene matches. Germline V gene data show CDR1 as MNHNY and CDR2 as SVGAGI (reference sequence). In nucleotides, the CDR3 is TGTGCCAGTCATGGACTAGCGGGCCCTAATACGCAGTATTTT. Translation: CASHGLAGPNTQYF.

The rearrangement links TRBV28 to TRBJ2-1; TRBD1 matches 10 bases. Trimming at V came to 6 bases and at J to 4 bases, leaving 6 bases not matched to a gene. There are 15 residues in the CDR3. Germline V gene sequence: CDR1 MDHEN, CDR2 SYDVKM. CDR3 sequence: CASRRQGAGYNEQFF. The CDR3 coding sequence is TGTGCCAGCAGGAGACAGGGGGCAGGGTACAATGAGCAGTTCTTC.

The rearrangement uses TRBV4-3 and TRBJ2-6, with TRBD2 matching 7 bases. The CDR3 contains 17 residues. The ends lost 5 bases at V and 2 bases at J; junction bases unmatched: 9. CDR1 LGHNA and CDR2 YSLEER come from the germline V gene. This CDR3 reads CASSEVRERTGANVLTF. In nucleotides, the CDR3 is TGCGCCAGCAGCGAGGTGCGGGAGAGGACTGGGGCCAACGTCCTGACTTTC.

V and J are TRBV2 and TRBJ1-1; the D gene is possibly TRBD1 (6 bases). The V end lost 6 bases, the J end lost 7 bases, and 21 bases lay between the germline ends. CDR1 SNHLY and CDR2 FYNNEI come from the germline V gene. The CDR3 is made up of 15 amino acids. Here the CDR3 DNA reads TGTGCCAGCAGAGGAGACAGAGCGGCGGGACATGAAGCTTTCTTT. Translating it yields CASRGDRAAGHEAFF.

This rearrangement joins TRBV11-2 to TRBJ1-3, with D tentatively TRBD1 (6 bases). This CDR3 contains 15 residues. Between the trimmed V and J ends, which lost 5 bases and 1 base, there was a span of 12 bases. Germline V lookup: CDR1 SGHAT, CDR2 FQNNGV. The CDR3 is CASSRGTFSGNTIYF. The CDR3 DNA sequence: TGTGCCAGCAGCCGAGGGACATTTTCTGGAAACACCATATATTTT.

The chain links TRBV5-6 to TRBJ1-5; D remains ambiguous. CDR3 size: 15 residues. The germline gives CDR1 SGHDT, CDR2 YYEEEE. V lost 0 bases, J lost 3 bases, and 10 bases lay in between. Here the CDR3 reads CASSLGSRANQPQHF. The CDR3 nucleotides are TGTGCCAGCAGCTTGGGGTCTCGGGCCAATCAGCCCCAGCATTTT.

This clone was found once. This sequence joins TRBV28 and TRBJ1-5; D remains unclear. V was trimmed by 8 bases and J by 3 bases, leaving 14 bases between them. Per the germline V gene, CDR1 is MDHEN and CDR2 is SYDVKM. This CDR3 has 14 amino acids. CDR3 in DNA: TGTGCCAGCCGCCGAGGTAGGCTCAATCAGCCCCAGCATTTT. As protein: CASRRGRLNQPQHF. Filled out from reference TRBV28 and TRBJ1-5, the complete variable domain reads DVKVTQSSRYLVKRTGEKVFLECVQDMDHENMFWYRQDPGLGLRLIYFSYDVKMKEKGDIPEGYSVSREKKERFSLILESASTNQTSMYLCASRRGRLNQPQHFGDGTRLSIL.